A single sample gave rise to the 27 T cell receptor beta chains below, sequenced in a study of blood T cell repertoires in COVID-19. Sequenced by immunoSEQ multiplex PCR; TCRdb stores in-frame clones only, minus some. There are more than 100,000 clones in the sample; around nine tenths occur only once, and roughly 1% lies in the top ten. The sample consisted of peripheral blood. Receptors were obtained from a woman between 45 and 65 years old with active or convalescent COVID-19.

CDR3 DNA sequence: TGTGCCAGCAACACGACTAGTTCAGATACGCAGTATTTT. It yields the protein CASNTTSSDTQYF. V is TRBV9 and J is TRBJ2-3, with D perhaps TRBD2 (6 bases). The CDR3 sequence is 13 residues long. The germline gives CDR1 SGDLS, CDR2 YYNGEE. V gave up 6 bases and J gave up 4 bases, with 12 bases separating them.

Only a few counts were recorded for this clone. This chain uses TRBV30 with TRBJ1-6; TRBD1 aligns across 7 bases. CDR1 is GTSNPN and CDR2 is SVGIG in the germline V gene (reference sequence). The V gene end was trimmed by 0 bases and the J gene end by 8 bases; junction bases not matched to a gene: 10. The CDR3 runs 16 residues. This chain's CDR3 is CAWSVQGFVWDSPLHF. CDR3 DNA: TGTGCCTGGAGTGTACAGGGGTTCGTCTGGGATTCACCCCTCCACTTT.

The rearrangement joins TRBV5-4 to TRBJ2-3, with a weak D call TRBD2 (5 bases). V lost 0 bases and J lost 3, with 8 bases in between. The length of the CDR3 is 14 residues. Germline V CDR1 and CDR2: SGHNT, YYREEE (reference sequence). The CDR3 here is CASSLDRGTDTQYF. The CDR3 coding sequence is TGTGCCAGCAGCTTGGATCGGGGTACAGATACGCAGTATTTT.

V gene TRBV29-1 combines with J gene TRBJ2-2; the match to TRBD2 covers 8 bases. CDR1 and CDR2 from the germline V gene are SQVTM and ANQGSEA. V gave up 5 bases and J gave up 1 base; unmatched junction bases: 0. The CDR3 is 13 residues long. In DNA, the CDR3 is TGCAGCGTTACTAGCGGGAACACCGGGGAGCTGTTTTTT. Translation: CSVTSGNTGELFF.

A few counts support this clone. Here the CDR3 DNA reads TGTGCCAGCAGCTTAGGGACATCCGAGCAGTACTTC. Its protein product is CASSLGTSEQYF. The V gene is TRBV7-2, the J gene TRBJ2-7, with D possibly TRBD1 on 5 matching bases. Deletions cut 1 base from V and 6 bases from J, with 7 bases between. This CDR3 spans 12 amino acids. The germline V gene encodes CDR1 SGHTA and CDR2 FQGNSA. Supplemented by reference TRBV7-2 and TRBJ2-7, the full variable domain reads GAGVSQSPSNKVTEKGKDVELRCDPISGHTALYWYRQSLGQGLEFLIYFQGNSAPDKSGLPSDRFSAERTGGSVSTLTIQRTQQEDSAVYLCASSLGTSEQYFGPGTRLTVT.

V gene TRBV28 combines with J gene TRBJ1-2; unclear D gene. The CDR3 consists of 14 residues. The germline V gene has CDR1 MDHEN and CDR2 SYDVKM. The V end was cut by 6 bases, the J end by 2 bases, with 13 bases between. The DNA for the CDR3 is TGTGCCAGCAGCTTCGGAGGAGCGAACTATGGCTACACCTTC. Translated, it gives CASSFGGANYGYTF.

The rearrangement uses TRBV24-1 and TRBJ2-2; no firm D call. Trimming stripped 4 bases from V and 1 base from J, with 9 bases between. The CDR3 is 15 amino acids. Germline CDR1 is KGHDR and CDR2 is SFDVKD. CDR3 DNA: TGTGCCACCAGTGACTATAGCAGGAACACCGGGGAGCTGTTTTTT. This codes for CATSDYSRNTGELFF.

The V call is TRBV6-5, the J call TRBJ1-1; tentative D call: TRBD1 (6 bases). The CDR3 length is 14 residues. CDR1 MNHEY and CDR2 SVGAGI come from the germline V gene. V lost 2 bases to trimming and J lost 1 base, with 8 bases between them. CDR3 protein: CASSYATGNTEAFF. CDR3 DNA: TGTGCCAGCAGTTACGCGACAGGGAACACTGAAGCTTTCTTT.

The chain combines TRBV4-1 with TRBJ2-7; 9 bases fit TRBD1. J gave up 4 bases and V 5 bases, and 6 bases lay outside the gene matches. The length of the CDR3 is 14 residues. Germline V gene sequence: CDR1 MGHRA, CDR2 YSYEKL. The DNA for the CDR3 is TGCGCCAGCAGCTACCGGGACAGGGATTACGAGCAGTACTTC. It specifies CASSYRDRDYEQYF.

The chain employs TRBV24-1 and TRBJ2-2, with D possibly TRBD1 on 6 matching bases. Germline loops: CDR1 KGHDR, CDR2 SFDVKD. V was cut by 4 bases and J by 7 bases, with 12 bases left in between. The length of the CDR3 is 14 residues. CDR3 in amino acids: CATSDRQGHGELFF. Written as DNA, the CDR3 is TGTGCCACCAGTGACCGCCAGGGGCACGGGGAGCTGTTTTTT.

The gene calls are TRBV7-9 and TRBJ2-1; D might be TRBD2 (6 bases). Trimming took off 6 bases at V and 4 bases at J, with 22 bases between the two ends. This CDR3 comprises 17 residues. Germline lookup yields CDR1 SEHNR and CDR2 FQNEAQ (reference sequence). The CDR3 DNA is TGTGCCAGCAGGCCCATCGTAGGTGCGGGGCAGTACAATGAGCAGTTCTTC. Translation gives CASRPIVGAGQYNEQFF.

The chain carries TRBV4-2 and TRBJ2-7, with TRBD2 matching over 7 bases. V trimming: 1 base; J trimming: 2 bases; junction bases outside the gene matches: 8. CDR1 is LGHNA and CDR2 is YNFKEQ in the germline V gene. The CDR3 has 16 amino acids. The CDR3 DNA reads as TGTGCCAGCAGCCAAGGGATTGGGCTAGCGGCCTACGAGCAGTACTTC. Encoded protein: CASSQGIGLAAYEQYF.

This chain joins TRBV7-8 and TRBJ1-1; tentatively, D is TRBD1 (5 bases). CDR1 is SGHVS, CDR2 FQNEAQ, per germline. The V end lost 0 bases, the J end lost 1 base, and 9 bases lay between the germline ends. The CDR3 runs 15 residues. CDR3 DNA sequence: TGTGCCAGCAGCTTAGCAACAGGTCCGAACACTGAAGCTTTCTTT. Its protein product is CASSLATGPNTEAFF.

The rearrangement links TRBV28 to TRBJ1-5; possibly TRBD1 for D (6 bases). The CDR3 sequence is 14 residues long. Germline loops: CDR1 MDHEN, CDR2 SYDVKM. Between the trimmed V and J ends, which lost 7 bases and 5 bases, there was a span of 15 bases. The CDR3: CASTRWTADQPQHF. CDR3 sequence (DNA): TGTGCCAGCACCCGGTGGACAGCGGATCAGCCCCAGCATTTT.

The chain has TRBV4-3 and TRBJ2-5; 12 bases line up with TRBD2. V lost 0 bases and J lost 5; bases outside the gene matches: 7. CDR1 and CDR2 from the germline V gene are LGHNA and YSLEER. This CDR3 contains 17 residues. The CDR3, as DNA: TGCGCCAGCAGCCAAGAGACTAGCGGGAGCGTGGGTGAGACCCAGTACTTC. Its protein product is CASSQETSGSVGETQYF.

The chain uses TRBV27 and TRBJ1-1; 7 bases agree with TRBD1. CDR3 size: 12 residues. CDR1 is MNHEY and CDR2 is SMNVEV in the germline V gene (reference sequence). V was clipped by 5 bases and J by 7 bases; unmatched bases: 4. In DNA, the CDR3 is TGTGCCAGCAGTACACGGACAGGTGAAGCTTTCTTT. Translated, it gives CASSTRTGEAFF.

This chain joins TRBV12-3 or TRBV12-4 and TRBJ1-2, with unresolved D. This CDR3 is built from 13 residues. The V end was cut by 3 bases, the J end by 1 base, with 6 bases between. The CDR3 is CASSFASNYGYTF. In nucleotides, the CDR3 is TGTGCCAGCAGTTTTGCCAGTAACTATGGCTACACCTTC.

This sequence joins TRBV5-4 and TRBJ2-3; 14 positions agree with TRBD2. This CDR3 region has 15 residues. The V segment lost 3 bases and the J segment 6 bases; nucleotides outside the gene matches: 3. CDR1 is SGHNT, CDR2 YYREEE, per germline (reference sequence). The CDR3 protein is CASSSGLAGVDTQYF. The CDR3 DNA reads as TGTGCCAGCAGCTCGGGACTAGCGGGAGTCGATACGCAGTATTTT.

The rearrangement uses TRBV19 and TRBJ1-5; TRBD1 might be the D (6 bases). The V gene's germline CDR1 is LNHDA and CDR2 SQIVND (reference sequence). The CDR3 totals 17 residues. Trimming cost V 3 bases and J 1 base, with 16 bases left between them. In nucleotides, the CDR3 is TGTGCCAGTAGTATTACCGCAACAGGGTTCAGCAATCAGCCCCAGCATTTT. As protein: CASSITATGFSNQPQHF. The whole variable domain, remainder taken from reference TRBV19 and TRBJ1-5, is DGGITQSPKYLFRKEGQNVTLSCEQNLNHDAMYWYRQDPGQGLRLIYYSQIVNDFQKGDIAEGYSVSREKKESFPLTVTSAQKNPTAFYLCASSITATGFSNQPQHFGDGTRLSIL.

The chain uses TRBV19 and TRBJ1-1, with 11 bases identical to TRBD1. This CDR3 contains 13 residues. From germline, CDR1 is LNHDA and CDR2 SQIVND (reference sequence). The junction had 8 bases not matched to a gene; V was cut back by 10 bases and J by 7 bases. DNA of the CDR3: TGTGCCACCGGGACAGGGGGGATGCTTGAAGCTTTCTTT. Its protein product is CATGTGGMLEAFF. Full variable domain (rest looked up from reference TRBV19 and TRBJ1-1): DGGITQSPKYLFRKEGQNVTLSCEQNLNHDAMYWYRQDPGQGLRLIYYSQIVNDFQKGDIAEGYSVSREKKESFPLTVTSAQKNPTAFYLCATGTGGMLEAFFGQGTRLTVV.

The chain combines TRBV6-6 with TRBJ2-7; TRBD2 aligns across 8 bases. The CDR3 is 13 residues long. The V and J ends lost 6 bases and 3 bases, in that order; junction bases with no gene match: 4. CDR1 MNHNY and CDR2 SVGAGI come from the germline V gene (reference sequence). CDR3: CASSPGGGYEQYF. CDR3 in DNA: TGTGCCAGCAGCCCGGGGGGGGGCTACGAGCAGTACTTC.

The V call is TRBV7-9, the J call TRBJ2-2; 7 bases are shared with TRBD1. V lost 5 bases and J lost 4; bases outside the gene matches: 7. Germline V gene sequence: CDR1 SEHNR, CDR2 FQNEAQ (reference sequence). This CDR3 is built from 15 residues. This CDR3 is CASSHRQGPTGELFF. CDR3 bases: TGTGCCAGCAGCCATCGACAGGGTCCCACCGGGGAGCTGTTTTTT.

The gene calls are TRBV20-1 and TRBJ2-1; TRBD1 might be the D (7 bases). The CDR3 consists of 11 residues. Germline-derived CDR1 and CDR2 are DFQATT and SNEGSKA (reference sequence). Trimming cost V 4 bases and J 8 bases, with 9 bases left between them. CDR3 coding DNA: TGCAGTGCTATCAGGGGGGATGAGCAGTTCTTC. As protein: CSAIRGDEQFF.

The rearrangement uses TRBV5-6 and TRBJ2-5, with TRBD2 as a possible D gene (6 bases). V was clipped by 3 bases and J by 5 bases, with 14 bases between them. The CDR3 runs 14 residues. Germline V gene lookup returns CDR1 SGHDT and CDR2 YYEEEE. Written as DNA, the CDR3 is TGTGCCAGCAGCTCGGGGACTCGCGAGGAGACCCAGTACTTC. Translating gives CASSSGTREETQYF.

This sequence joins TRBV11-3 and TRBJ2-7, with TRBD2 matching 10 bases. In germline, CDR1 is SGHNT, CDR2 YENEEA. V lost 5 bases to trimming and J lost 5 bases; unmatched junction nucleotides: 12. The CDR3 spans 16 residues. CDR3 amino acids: CASSPTLDSGGDEQYF. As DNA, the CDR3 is TGTGCCAGCAGCCCGACCCTGGACAGCGGGGGGGACGAGCAGTACTTC. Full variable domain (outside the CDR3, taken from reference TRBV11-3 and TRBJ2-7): EAGVVQSPRYKIIEKKQPVAFWCNPISGHNTLYWYLQNLGQGPELLIRYENEEAVDDSQLPKDRFSAERLKGVDSTLKIQPAELGDSAVYLCASSPTLDSGGDEQYFGPGTRLTVT.

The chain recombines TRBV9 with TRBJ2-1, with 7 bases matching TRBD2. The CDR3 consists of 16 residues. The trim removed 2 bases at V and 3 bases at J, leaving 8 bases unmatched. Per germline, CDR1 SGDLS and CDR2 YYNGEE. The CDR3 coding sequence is TGTGCCAGCAGCGTGTTGGGGAGGGCAGTCTACAATGAGCAGTTCTTC. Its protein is CASSVLGRAVYNEQFF.

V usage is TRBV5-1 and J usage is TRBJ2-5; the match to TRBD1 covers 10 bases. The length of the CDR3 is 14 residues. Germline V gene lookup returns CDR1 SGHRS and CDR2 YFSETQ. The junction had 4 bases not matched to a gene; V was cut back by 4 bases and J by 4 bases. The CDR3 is CASSRWDRGETQYF. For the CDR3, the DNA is TGCGCCAGCAGCAGATGGGACAGGGGAGAGACCCAGTACTTC. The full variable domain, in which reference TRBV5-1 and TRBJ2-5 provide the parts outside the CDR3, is KAGVTQTPRYLIKTRGQQVTLSCSPISGHRSVSWYQQTPGQGLQFLFEYFSETQRNKGNFPGRFSGRQFSNSRSEMNVSTLELGDSALYLCASSRWDRGETQYFGPGTRLLVL.